Listed below are T cell receptor beta chains from one sample, sequenced in a study of T cell repertoires in ileal Crohn's disease. Some clones are missing from TCRdb's copy, which holds only in-frame ones; the method was immunoSEQ multiplex PCR. The sample has some 10,000 clones, 75% to 85% seen once. The sample taken for sequencing was ileal tissue. Receptors were obtained from an adult with Crohn's disease. The CDR3 runs from the conserved cysteine through the conserved F or W. A D gene is named only where the DNA matches it firmly. Rows may omit the clone size; those that give it use once, few, many or a size class.

v_call	d_call	j_call	clone_size	cdr3_nt	cdr3_aa
TRBV2	.	TRBJ2-2	.	TGTGCCAGCAGTGAAGTTCTAGCCCCCGGGGAGCTGTTTTTT	CASSEVLAPGELFF
TRBV7-9	TRBD1	TRBJ1-5	few	TGTGCCAGCAGCCGACCAGGACAGGGCAATCAGCCCCAGCATTTT	CASSRPGQGNQPQHF
TRBV6-6	.	TRBJ1-2	.	TGTGCCAGCAGTTACGAGGGGGGGGGAGGTGGCTACACCTTC	CASSYEGGGGGYTF
TRBV6-1	TRBD2	TRBJ2-1	.	TGTGCCAGCAGTGAAGGGACTGGCGGGGGAGACTACAATGAGCAGTTCTTC	CASSEGTGGGDYNEQFF
TRBV5-6	.	TRBJ1-2	few	TGTGCCAGCAGCAAGAACAGGTTAATTGGCTACACCTTC	CASSKNRLIGYTF
TRBV2	TRBD1	TRBJ2-1	once	TGTGCCAGCAGGGGACAGGGAACCCCCAATGAGCAGTTCTTC	CASRGQGTPNEQFF
TRBV7-2	.	TRBJ2-1	.	TGTGCCAGCAGCTTAGGGAGCTCCTACAATGAGCAGTTCTTC	CASSLGSSYNEQFF
TRBV6-4	.	TRBJ2-1	once	TGTGCCAGCAGTGTCGAGCGAGAACCTTACAATGAGCAGTTCTTC	CASSVEREPYNEQFF
TRBV2	TRBD2	TRBJ2-3	.	TGTGCCATCACTAGCGGGGCGACTGGGTATACGCAGTATTTT	CAITSGATGYTQYF
TRBV7-2	.	TRBJ1-1	.	TGTGCCAGCAGCTTAGAGGCCAGGAGGGTGACTGAAGCTTTCTTT	CASSLEARRVTEAFF
TRBV27	.	TRBJ1-1	.	TGTGCCAGCAGTTTATCGGTCATGGTTGGGGCCGAAGCTTTCTTT	CASSLSVMVGAEAFF
TRBV5-4	.	TRBJ2-3	.	TGTGCCAGCAGCCCAAGGACAGTGGGCACAGATACGCAGTATTTT	CASSPRTVGTDTQYF
TRBV6-6	.	TRBJ1-2	.	TGTGCCAGCAGGATAGATGGCTACACCTTC	CASRIDGYTF
TRBV18	TRBD1	TRBJ2-2	.	TGTGCCAGCTCGCCTCAGGGGGCGATCGGGGAGCTGTTTTTT	CASSPQGAIGELFF
TRBV6-4	TRBD1	TRBJ1-1	.	TGTGCCAGCAGTGCCCCTGGGACAGATGAAGCTTTCTTT	CASSAPGTDEAFF
TRBV7-2	TRBD1	TRBJ2-1	.	TGTGCCAGCAACCATCGGACAGGGGGTCACAATGAGCAGTTCTTC	CASNHRTGGHNEQFF
TRBV29-1	.	TRBJ1-1	.	TGCAGCGTTGTTCCAGGGAACACTGAAGCTTTCTTT	CSVVPGNTEAFF
TRBV27	TRBD1	TRBJ1-1	.	TGTGCCAGCAGTTTAGGGGTCTCAGGGGGAAATGAAGCTTTCTTT	CASSLGVSGGNEAFF
TRBV6-6	.	TRBJ1-5	few	TGTGCCAGCAGGGAATCAGGTTTCGGTCAGCCCCAGCATTTT	CASRESGFGQPQHF
TRBV19	TRBD1	TRBJ1-2	.	TGTGCCAGTAGCTCTGACAGGGTGTCCTATGGCTACACCTTC	CASSSDRVSYGYTF
TRBV10-1	TRBD1	TRBJ1-1	.	TGCGCCAGCAGTGCAGCGGGACAGGGGGTGACTGAAGCTTTCTTT	CASSAAGQGVTEAFF
TRBV5-8	TRBD1	TRBJ1-3	.	TGTGCCAGCAGTCTCGACAGGGTCTCTGGAAACACCATATATTTT	CASSLDRVSGNTIYF
TRBV7-8	TRBD1	TRBJ2-2	.	TGTGCCAGCAGGCGTCTGGGACAGGGGGACGCCGGGGAGCTGTTTTTT	CASRRLGQGDAGELFF
TRBV7-2	TRBD2	TRBJ2-4	.	TGTGCCAGCAGCCCGGGACTAGCGGGGGATCTAGCCAAAAACATTCAGTACTTC	CASSPGLAGDLAKNIQYF
TRBV29-1	.	TRBJ2-3	.	TGCAGCGTAGGAGTAGGACAGTCTCTCATCACAGATACGCAGTATTTT	CSVGVGQSLITDTQYF
TRBV5-1	.	TRBJ1-5	.	TGCGCCAGCAGCTTGGGACAGGCGAACAATCAGCCCCAGCATTTT	CASSLGQANNQPQHF
TRBV5-1	.	TRBJ2-7	.	TGCGCCAGCAGCCCGGGGACTCCTGCCTACGAGCAGTACTTC	CASSPGTPAYEQYF
TRBV4-1	.	TRBJ1-5	.	TGCGCCAGCAGCCAAGAGTTAACAAGCGGCGGAGTCGTGGGATGGTATCAGCCCCAGCATTTT	CASSQELTSGGVVGWYQPQHF
TRBV10-3	.	TRBJ2-7	.	TGTGCCATCAGTGAGAGAGGATACGAGCAGTACTTC	CAISERGYEQYF
TRBV19	TRBD2	TRBJ2-7	.	TGTGCCAGTAGTCCAGGACTAGCGGGGGTCTACGAGCAGTACTTC	CASSPGLAGVYEQYF
TRBV18	TRBD2	TRBJ2-7	.	TGTGCCAGCTCACGGGAGCGGGGGGCCCCCGGGGAGCAGTACTTC	CASSRERGAPGEQYF
TRBV25-1	.	TRBJ1-5	.	TGTGCCAGCAGTGAACCAGGGGTATATCAGCCCCAGCATTTT	CASSEPGVYQPQHF
TRBV4-3	TRBD2	TRBJ2-6	few	TGCGCCAGCAGCCAAGAGGGGGGGAGCTCTGGGGCCAACGTCCTGACTTTC	CASSQEGGSSGANVLTF
TRBV6-6	TRBD1	TRBJ1-2	.	TGTGCCAGCAGTACCGGGACAGGAACAGGCTACACCTTC	CASSTGTGTGYTF
TRBV27	TRBD2	TRBJ2-7	.	TGTGCCAGCAGTCCCGGGATTACGACTAGCGGGGTAGGCGAGCAGTACTTC	CASSPGITTSGVGEQYF
TRBV29-1	TRBD2	TRBJ2-1	.	TGCAGCGTTGATAACCAGCGGGGTGTTAATGAGCAGTTCTTC	CSVDNQRGVNEQFF
TRBV7-8	TRBD2	TRBJ2-2	.	TGTGCCAGCCTAGCGGGGCGGAACACCGGGGAGCTGTTTTTT	CASLAGRNTGELFF
TRBV6-5	.	TRBJ1-6	.	TGTGCCAGCAGTTACTCCTCGGGGGAATACCTCCACTTT	CASSYSSGEYLHF
TRBV4-1	.	TRBJ1-2	.	TGCGCCAGTAACCCGGTGGGCAGTTCCTATGGCTACACCTTC	CASNPVGSSYGYTF
TRBV19	.	TRBJ1-1	.	TGTGCCAGTAGTATGTATGCAGTCAACACTGAAGCTTTCTTT	CASSMYAVNTEAFF
TRBV27	TRBD1	TRBJ1-2	.	TGTGCCAGCACGGGACAGGGGAAGGTTGGCTACACCTTC	CASTGQGKVGYTF
TRBV6-5	.	TRBJ1-2	.	TGTGCCACCGGCCATCGGACAGTCAACTATGGCTACACCTTC	CATGHRTVNYGYTF
TRBV7-9	.	TRBJ1-2	few	TGTGCCAGCAGCCCCCAGCAGGGCCAAGCTGGCTATGGCTACACCTTC	CASSPQQGQAGYGYTF
TRBV4-2	TRBD1	TRBJ2-7	.	TGTGCCAGCAGCCCACGACAGGGGGCCCACGAGCAGTACTTC	CASSPRQGAHEQYF
TRBV6-5	TRBD1	TRBJ1-1	.	TGTGCCAGCAGGCCGACAGGGGGGTTCGCTTTCTTT	CASRPTGGFAFF
TRBV29-1	TRBD1	TRBJ1-1	.	TGCAGCGTTGAAGAGGGCACAGGGGTTTTATTCTTT	CSVEEGTGVLFF
TRBV4-1	.	TRBJ2-1	.	TGCGCCAGCAGCCAAGTATCGAGCTCCTACAATGAGCAGTTCTTC	CASSQVSSSYNEQFF
TRBV9	.	TRBJ1-3	.	TGTGCCAGCAGCGCGGGGGGAGGGGGTAACTCTGGAAACACCATATATTTT	CASSAGGGGNSGNTIYF
TRBV2	.	TRBJ1-1	.	TGTGCCAGCAGCCCCCCCTTTCTGAACACTGAAGCTTTCTTT	CASSPPFLNTEAFF